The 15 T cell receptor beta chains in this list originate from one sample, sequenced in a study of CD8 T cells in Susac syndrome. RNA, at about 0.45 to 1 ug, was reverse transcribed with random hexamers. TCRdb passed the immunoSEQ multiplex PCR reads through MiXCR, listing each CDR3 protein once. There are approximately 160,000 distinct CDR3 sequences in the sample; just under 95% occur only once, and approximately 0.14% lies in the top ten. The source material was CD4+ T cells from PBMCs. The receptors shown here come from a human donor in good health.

The CDR3 region is CASSPGMSNEKLFF. CDR3 nucleotide sequence: TGTGCCAGCAGTCCAGGGATGTCTAATGAAAAACTGTTTTTT. The chain joins TRBV3-1 to TRBJ1-4; tentatively, D is TRBD1 (5 bases). The CDR3 is made up of 14 amino acids. Germline V gene data show CDR1 as LGHDT and CDR2 as YNNKEL (reference sequence). Between the trimmed V and J ends, which lost 6 bases and 3 bases, there was a span of 11 bases. Drawing the rest from reference TRBV3-1 and TRBJ1-4, the complete variable domain is DTAVSQTPKYLVTQMGNDKSIKCEQNLGHDTMYWYKQDSKKFLKIMFSYNNKELIINETVPNRFSPKSPDKAHLNLHINSLELGDSAVYFCASSPGMSNEKLFFGSGTQLSVL.

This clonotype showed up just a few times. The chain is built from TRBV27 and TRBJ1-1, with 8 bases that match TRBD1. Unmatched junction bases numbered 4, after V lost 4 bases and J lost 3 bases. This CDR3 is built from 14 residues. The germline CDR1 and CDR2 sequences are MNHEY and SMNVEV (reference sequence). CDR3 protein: CASSSTGGDTEAFF. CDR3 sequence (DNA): TGTGCCAGCAGTTCCACAGGGGGGGACACTGAAGCTTTCTTT.

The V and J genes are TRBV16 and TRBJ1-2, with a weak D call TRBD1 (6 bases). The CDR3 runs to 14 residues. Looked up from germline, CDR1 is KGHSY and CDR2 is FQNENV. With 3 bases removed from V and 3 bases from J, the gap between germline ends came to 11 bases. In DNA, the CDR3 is TGTGCCAGCAGCCAGCCCGGACAGTACTATGGCTACACCTTC. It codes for CASSQPGQYYGYTF.

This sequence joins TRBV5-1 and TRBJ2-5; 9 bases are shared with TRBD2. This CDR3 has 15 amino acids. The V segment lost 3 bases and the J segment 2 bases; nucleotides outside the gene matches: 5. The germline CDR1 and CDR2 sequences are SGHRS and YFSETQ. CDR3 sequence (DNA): TGCGCCAGCAGCTATAATAGCGGGGGACAAGAGACCCAGTACTTC. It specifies CASSYNSGGQETQYF.

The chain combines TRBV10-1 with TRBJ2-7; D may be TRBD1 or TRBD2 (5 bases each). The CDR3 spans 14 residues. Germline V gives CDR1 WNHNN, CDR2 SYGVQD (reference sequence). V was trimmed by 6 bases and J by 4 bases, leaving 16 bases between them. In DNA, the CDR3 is TGCGCCAGCAGCCGGGACCGAAGTTTTTACGAGCAGTACTTC. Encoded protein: CASSRDRSFYEQYF.

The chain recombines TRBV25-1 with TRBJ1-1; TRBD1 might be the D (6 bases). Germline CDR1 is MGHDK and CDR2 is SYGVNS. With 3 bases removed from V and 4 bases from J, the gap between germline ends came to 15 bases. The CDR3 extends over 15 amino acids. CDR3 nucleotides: TGTGCCAGCAGTGAGCAAGGGGGTGGACGCACTGAAGCTTTCTTT. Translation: CASSEQGGGRTEAFF.

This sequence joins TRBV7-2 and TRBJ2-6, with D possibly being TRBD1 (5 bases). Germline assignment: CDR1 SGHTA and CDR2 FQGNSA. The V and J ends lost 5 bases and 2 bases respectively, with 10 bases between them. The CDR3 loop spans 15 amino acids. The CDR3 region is CASSLQGPGANVLTF. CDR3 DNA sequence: TGTGCCAGCAGCCTTCAGGGTCCTGGGGCCAACGTCCTGACTTTC.

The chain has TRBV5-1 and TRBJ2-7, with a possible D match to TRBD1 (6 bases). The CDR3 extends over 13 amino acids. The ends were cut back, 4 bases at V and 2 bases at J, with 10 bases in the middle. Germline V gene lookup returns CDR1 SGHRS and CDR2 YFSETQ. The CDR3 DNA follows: TGCGCCAGCAGCCCTCGGGACACCTACGAGCAGTACTTC. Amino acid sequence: CASSPRDTYEQYF.

The CDR3 reads CASTPGQKAFF. CDR3 DNA sequence: TGTGCCAGCACCCCGGGACAGAAAGCTTTCTTT. This sequence joins TRBV2 and TRBJ1-1; 7 bases match TRBD1. The CDR3 consists of 11 residues. Germline V gives CDR1 SNHLY, CDR2 FYNNEI. V lost 7 bases and J lost 9; bases outside the gene matches: 5. Full variable domain (missing parts from reference TRBV2 and TRBJ1-1): EPEVTQTPSHQVTQMGQEVILRCVPISNHLYFYWYRQILGQKVEFLVSFYNNEISEKSEIFDDQFSVERPDGSNFTLKIRSTKLEDSAMYFCASTPGQKAFFGQGTRLTVV.

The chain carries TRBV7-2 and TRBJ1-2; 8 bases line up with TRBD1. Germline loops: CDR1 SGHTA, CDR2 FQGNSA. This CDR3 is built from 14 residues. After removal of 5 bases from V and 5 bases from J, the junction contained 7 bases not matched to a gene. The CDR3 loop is CASSANGQGYGYTF. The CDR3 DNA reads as TGTGCCAGCAGCGCTAACGGACAGGGATATGGCTACACCTTC.

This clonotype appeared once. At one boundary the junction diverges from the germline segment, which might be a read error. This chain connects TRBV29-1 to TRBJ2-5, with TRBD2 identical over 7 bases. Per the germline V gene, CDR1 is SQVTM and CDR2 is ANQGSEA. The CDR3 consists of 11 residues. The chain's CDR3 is CSVERTAGVDF. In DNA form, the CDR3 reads TGCAGCGTTGAACGGACGGCGGGGGTAGACTTC.

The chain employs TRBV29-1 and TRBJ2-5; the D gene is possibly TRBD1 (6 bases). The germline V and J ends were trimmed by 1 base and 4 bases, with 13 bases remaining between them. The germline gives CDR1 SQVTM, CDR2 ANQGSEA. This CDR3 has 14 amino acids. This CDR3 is CSVEGGGSGETQYF. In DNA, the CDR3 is TGCAGCGTTGAAGGAGGGGGATCGGGAGAGACCCAGTACTTC.

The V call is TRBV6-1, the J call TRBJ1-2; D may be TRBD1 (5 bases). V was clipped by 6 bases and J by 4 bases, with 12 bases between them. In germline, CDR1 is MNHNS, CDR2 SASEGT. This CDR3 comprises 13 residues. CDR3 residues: CASRGPLAYGYTF. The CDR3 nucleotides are TGTGCCAGCAGGGGACCCTTGGCCTATGGCTACACCTTC.

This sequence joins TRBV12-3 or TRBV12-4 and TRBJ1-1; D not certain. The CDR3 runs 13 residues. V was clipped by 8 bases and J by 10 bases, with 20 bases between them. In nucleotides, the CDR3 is TGTGCCAGCGTATTGGATCCACCCCGGGGAGCTTTCTTT. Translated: CASVLDPPRGAFF.

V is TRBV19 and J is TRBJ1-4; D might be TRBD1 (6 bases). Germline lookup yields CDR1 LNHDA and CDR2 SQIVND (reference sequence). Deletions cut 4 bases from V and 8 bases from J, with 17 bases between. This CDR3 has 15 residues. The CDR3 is CASSTRQAGGEKLFF. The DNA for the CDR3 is TGTGCCAGTAGTACTCGACAGGCCGGCGGGGAAAAACTGTTTTTT. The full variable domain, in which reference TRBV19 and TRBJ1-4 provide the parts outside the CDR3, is DGGITQSPKYLFRKEGQNVTLSCEQNLNHDAMYWYRQDPGQGLRLIYYSQIVNDFQKGDIAEGYSVSREKKESFPLTVTSAQKNPTAFYLCASSTRQAGGEKLFFGSGTQLSVL.